The clone carrying this T cell receptor beta chain was counted between two and nine times. A template switching step contributed a universal primer site, while unique molecular identifiers were present in the cDNA. TCRdb re-called the 5' RACE reads with MiXCR, one entry per CDR3 protein. The sample lists around 690,000 distinct CDR3 sequences, 21% occurring once. The source of the sample is a study of identical twins. These same data were also listed under a study on T cells expressing NK-cell markers.

The origin of this receptor is a woman younger than 35 in good health. The sequenced sample was PBMCs.

The CDR3 reads CSARAPAGRQFF. For the CDR3, the DNA is TGCAGTGCTAGAGCCCCCGCGGGTCGGCAGTTCTTC. The V call is TRBV20-1, the J call TRBJ2-1, with D possibly TRBD2 on 5 matching bases. The germline V gene has CDR1 DFQATT and CDR2 SNEGSKA (reference sequence). The CDR3 has 12 residues. Trimming shortened V by 1 base and J by 12 bases, and 13 bases separated the two germline ends.